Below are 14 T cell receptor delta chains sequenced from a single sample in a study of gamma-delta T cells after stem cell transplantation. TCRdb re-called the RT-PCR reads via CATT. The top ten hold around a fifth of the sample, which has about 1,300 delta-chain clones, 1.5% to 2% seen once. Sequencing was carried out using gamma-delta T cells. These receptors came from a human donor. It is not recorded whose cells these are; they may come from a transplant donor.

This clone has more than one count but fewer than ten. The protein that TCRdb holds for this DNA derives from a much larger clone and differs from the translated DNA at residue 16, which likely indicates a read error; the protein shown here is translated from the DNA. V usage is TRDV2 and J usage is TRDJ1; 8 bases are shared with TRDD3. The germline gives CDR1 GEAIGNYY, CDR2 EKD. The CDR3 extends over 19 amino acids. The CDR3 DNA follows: TGTGCCTGTGACACCGTAACTGGGGGCCAAGGGATGTACACCGATGAACTCATCTTT. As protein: CACDTVTGGQGMYTDELIF.

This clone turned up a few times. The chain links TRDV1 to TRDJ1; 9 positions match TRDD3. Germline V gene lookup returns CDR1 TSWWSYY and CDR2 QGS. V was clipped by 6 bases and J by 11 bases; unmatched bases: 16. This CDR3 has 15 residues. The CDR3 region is CALGDVLPWGIGLIF. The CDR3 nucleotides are TGTGCTCTTGGAGATGTCCTACCGTGGGGGATAGGGCTCATCTTT.

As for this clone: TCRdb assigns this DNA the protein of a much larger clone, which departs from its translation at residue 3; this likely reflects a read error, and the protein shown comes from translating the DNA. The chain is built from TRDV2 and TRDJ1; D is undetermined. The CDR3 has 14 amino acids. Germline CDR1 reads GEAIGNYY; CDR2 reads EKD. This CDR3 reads CAYDTVGALDKLIF. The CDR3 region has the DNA TGTGCCTATGACACCGTCGGGGCCCTCGATAAACTCATCTTT.

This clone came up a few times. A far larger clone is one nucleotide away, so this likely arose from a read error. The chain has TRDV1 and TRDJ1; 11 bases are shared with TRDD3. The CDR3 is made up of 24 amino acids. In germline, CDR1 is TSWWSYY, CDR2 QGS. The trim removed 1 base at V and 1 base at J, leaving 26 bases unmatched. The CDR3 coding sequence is TGTGCTCTTGGGGAACGCCACCTACCCCAACTACGATGGGGGATACGCTTGTGCACCGATAAACTCATCTTT. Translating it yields CALGERHLPQLRWGIRLCTDKLIF.

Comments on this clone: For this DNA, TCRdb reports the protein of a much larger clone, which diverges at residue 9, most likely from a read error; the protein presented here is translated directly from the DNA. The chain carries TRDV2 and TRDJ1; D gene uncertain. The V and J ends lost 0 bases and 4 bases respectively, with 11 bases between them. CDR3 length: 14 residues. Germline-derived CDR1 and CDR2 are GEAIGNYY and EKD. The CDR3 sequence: CACDTVGAHDKLIF. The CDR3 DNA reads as TGTGCCTGTGACACCGTCGGGGCCCACGATAAACTCATCTTT.

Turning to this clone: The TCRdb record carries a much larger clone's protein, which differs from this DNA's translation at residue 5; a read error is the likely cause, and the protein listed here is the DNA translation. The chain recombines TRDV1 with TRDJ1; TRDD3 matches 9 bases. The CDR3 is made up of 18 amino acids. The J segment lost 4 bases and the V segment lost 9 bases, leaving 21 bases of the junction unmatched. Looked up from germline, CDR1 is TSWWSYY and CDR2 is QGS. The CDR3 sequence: CALPAIPTWTGGLDKLIF. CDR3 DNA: TGTGCTCTCCCTGCTATTCCTACGTGGACTGGGGGACTCGATAAACTCATCTTT.

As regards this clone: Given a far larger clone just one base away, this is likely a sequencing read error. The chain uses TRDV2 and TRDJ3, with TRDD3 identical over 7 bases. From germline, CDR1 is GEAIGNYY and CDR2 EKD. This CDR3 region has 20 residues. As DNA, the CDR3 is TGTGCCTGTGACACCACCTGGGGGGGGACGAGCTCCTGGGACACCCGACAGACGTTTTTC. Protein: CACDTTWGGTSSWDTRQTFF.

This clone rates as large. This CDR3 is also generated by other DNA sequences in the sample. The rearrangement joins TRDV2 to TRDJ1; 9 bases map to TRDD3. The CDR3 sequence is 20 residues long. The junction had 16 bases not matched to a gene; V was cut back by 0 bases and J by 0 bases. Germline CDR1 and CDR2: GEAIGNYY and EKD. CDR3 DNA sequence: TGTGCCTGTGACACCGTACGGATGGGGGATATATTCCAGGACACCGATAAACTCATCTTT. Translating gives CACDTVRMGDIFQDTDKLIF.

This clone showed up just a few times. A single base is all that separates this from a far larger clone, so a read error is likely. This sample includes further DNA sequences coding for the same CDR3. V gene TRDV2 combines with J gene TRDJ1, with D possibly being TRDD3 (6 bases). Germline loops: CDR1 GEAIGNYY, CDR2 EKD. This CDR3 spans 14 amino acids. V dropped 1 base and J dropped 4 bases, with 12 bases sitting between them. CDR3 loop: CACDTLGGGDKLIF. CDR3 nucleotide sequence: TGTGCCTGTGACACATTGGGGGGCGGCGATAAACTCATCTTT.

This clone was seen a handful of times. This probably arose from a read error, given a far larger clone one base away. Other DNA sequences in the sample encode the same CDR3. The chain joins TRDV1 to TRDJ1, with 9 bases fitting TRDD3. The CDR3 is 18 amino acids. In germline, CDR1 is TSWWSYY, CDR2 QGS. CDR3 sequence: CALPTIPTWTGGLDKLIF. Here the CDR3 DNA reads TGTGCTCTCCCTACTATTCCTACGTGGACTGGGGGACTCGATAAACTAATCTTT.

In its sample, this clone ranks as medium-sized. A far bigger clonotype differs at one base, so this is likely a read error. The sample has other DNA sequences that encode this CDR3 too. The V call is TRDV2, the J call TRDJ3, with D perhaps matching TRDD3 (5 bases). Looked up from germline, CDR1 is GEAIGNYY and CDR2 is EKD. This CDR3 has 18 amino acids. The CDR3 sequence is CACDTVGLSSWDTRQMFF. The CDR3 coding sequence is TGTGCCTGTGACACCGTGGGACTAAGCTCCTGGGACACCCGGCAGATGTTTTTC.

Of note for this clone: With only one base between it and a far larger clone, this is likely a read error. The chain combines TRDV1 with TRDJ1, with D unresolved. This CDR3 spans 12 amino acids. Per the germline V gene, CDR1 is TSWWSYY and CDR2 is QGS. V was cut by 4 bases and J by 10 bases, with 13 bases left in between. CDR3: CALGGRLSGLIF. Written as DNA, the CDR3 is TGTGCTCTTGGGGGCCGCCTGAGCGGACTCATCTTT.

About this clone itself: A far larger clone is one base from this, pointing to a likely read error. The DNA for the CDR3 is TGTGCCTGTGAGTTGTTGGGACTGGGGGATGAGGTCCGGTACACCGATAAACTCATCTTT. Its protein product is CACELLGLGDEVRYTDKLIF. The gene calls are TRDV2 and TRDJ1, with 10 bases that match TRDD3. CDR3 length: 20 amino acids. In germline, CDR1 is GEAIGNYY, CDR2 EKD. V shed 4 bases and J 0 bases; nucleotides not matched to a gene: 19.

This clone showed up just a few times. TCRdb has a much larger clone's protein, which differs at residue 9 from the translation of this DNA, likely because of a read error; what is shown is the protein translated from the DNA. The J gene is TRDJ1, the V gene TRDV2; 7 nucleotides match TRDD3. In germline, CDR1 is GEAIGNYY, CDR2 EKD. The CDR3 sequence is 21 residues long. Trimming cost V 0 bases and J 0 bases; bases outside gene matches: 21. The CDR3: CACDTVDPRGGGPPYTDKLIF. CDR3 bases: TGTGCCTGTGACACCGTGGATCCCCGTGGTGGGGGACCTCCCTACACCGATAAACTCATCTTT.